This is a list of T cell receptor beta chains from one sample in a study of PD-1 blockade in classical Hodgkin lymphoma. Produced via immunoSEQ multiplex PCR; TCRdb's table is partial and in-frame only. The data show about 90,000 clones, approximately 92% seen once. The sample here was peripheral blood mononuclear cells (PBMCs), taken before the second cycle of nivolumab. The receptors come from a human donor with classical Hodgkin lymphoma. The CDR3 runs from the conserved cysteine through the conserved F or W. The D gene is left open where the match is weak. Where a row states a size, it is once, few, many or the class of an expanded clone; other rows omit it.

CDR3: CASSPPPAVTEQFF; DNA: TGTGCCAGCAGCCCGCCGCCGGCGGTTACTGAGCAGTTCTTC; size: once; V: TRBV7-9; D: .; J: TRBJ2-1
CDR3: CASSLMTSGSSYNEQFF; DNA: TGTGCCAGCAGCTTGATGACTAGCGGGAGCTCCTACAATGAGCAGTTCTTC; size: .; V: TRBV5-5; D: TRBD2; J: TRBJ2-1
CDR3: CAISENGPLNEQFF; DNA: TGTGCCATCAGTGAGAACGGGCCTTTGAATGAGCAGTTCTTC; size: few; V: TRBV10-3; D: .; J: TRBJ2-1
CDR3: CASSELGLNTEAFF; DNA: TGTGCCAGCAGTGAATTGGGTCTTAACACTGAAGCTTTCTTT; size: .; V: TRBV2; D: .; J: TRBJ1-1
CDR3: CASSQRGSDTQYF; DNA: TGCGCCAGCAGCCAACGGGGGTCAGATACGCAGTATTTT; size: .; V: TRBV4-1; D: .; J: TRBJ2-3
CDR3: CASSVGRTDTQYF; DNA: TGCGCCAGCAGTGTTGGGCGCACAGATACGCAGTATTTT; size: once; V: TRBV10-2; D: .; J: TRBJ2-3
CDR3: CASSLVGGQTYEQYF; DNA: TGTGCCAGCAGCTTGGTCGGGGGACAGACCTACGAGCAGTACTTC; size: .; V: TRBV11-2; D: .; J: TRBJ2-7
CDR3: CASSLGLADPYEQYF; DNA: TGTGCCAGCAGCCTGGGACTAGCGGATCCCTACGAGCAGTACTTC; size: .; V: TRBV13; D: TRBD2; J: TRBJ2-7
CDR3: CASSFLQGSYEQYF; DNA: TGCGCCAGCAGCTTTTTACAGGGGAGTTACGAGCAGTACTTC; size: .; V: TRBV5-1; D: TRBD1; J: TRBJ2-7
CDR3: CASSLVRTSGRGNEQFF; DNA: TGTGCCAGCAGCTTAGTCCGAACTAGCGGGAGAGGCAATGAGCAGTTCTTC; size: .; V: TRBV11-2; D: TRBD2; J: TRBJ2-1
CDR3: CASSPGLSYEQYF; DNA: TGTGCCAGCAGCCCGGGACTCTCCTACGAGCAGTACTTC; size: once; V: TRBV7-8; D: .; J: TRBJ2-7
CDR3: CASSPLGGSAFNQPQHF; DNA: TGTGCCAGCAGCCCTCTAGGGGGGTCCGCCTTTAATCAGCCCCAGCATTTT; size: .; V: TRBV5-5; D: .; J: TRBJ1-5
CDR3: CASSEVRYEQYF; DNA: TGTGCCAGCAGTGAAGTTAGGTACGAGCAGTACTTC; size: .; V: TRBV2; D: .; J: TRBJ2-7
CDR3: CSVVYSDTDTQYF; DNA: TGCAGCGTTGTTTACTCTGACACAGATACGCAGTATTTT; size: once; V: TRBV29-1; D: .; J: TRBJ2-3
CDR3: CASSFGRSNEKLFF; DNA: TGTGCCAGCAGCTTCGGACGGAGTAATGAAAAACTGTTTTTT; size: .; V: TRBV7-8; D: .; J: TRBJ1-4
CDR3: CASSIVANEKLFF; DNA: TGTGCCAGCAGTATAGTAGCTAATGAAAAACTGTTTTTT; size: once; V: TRBV27; D: .; J: TRBJ1-4
CDR3: CASSSGQYSNQPQHF; DNA: TGTGCCAGCAGTTCGGGACAGTATAGCAATCAGCCCCAGCATTTT; size: once; V: TRBV28; D: TRBD1; J: TRBJ1-5
CDR3: CASSDTDPRGYEQFF; DNA: TGTGCCAGCAGTGACACTGATCCCAGGGGGTATGAGCAGTTCTTC; size: .; V: TRBV6-1; D: TRBD1; J: TRBJ2-1
CDR3: CASALATVTDTQYF; DNA: TGCGCCAGCGCCTTGGCAACGGTCACAGATACGCAGTATTTT; size: .; V: TRBV4-1; D: .; J: TRBJ2-3
CDR3: CASSALDETQYF; DNA: TGTGCCAGCAGTGCCTTGGATGAGACCCAGTACTTC; size: .; V: TRBV2; D: .; J: TRBJ2-5
CDR3: CASSLGTVNQPQHF; DNA: TGTGCCAGCAGCTTAGGTACGGTCAATCAGCCCCAGCATTTT; size: .; V: TRBV7-2; D: .; J: TRBJ1-5
CDR3: CASSLTGNYIEQYF; DNA: TGTGCCAGCAGTTTAACGGGAAATTATATCGAGCAGTACTTC; size: .; V: TRBV28; D: .; J: TRBJ2-7
CDR3: CASSQDPGQSREFF; DNA: TGTGCCAGCAGCCAAGATCCCGGCCAGTCGCGGGAGTTCTTC; size: once; V: TRBV14; D: .; J: TRBJ2-1
CDR3: CASSVSSSGRGWDEQFF; DNA: TGTGCCAGCAGCGTATCTTCTAGCGGGAGAGGTTGGGATGAGCAGTTCTTC; size: .; V: TRBV9; D: TRBD2; J: TRBJ2-1
CDR3: CASSLVPGTGGAAFSEQYF; DNA: TGTGCCAGCAGCTTAGTTCCCGGGACAGGGGGCGCTGCGTTTTCCGAGCAGTACTTC; size: .; V: TRBV7-6; D: TRBD1; J: TRBJ2-7
CDR3: CASSRPRDSSYEQYF; DNA: TGTGCCAGCAGCCGACCACGGGACAGCTCCTACGAGCAGTACTTC; size: .; V: TRBV7-9; D: TRBD1; J: TRBJ2-7